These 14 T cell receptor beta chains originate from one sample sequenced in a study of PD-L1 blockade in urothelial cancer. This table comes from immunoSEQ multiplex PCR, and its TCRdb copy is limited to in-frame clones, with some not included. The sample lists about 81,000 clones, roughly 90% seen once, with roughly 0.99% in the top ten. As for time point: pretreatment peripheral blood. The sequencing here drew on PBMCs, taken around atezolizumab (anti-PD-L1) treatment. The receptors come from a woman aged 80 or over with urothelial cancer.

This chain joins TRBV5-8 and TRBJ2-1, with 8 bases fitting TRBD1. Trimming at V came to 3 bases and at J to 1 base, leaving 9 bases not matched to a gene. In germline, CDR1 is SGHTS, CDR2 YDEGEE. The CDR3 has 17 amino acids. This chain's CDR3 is CASSSGQGGRSYNEQFF. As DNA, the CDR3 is TGTGCCAGCAGCTCCGGACAGGGTGGAAGGTCCTACAATGAGCAGTTCTTC.

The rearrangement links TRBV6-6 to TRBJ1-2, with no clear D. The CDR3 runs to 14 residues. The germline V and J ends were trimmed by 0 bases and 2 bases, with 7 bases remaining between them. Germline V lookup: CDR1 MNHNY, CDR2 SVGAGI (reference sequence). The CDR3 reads CASSYSGSNYGYTF. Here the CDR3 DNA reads TGTGCCAGCAGTTACTCGGGCAGCAACTATGGCTACACCTTC.

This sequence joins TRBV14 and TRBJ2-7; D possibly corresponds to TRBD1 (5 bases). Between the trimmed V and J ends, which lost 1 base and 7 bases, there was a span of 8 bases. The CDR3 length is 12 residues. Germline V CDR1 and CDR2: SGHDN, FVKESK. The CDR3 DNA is TGTGCCAGCAGCCAAGGCAGGGTTGAGCAGTACTTC. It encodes CASSQGRVEQYF. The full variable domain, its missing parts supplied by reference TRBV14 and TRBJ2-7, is EAGVTQFPSHSVIEKGQTVTLRCDPISGHDNLYWYRRVMGKEIKFLLHFVKESKQDESGMPNNRFLAERTGGTYSTLKVQPAELEDSGVYFCASSQGRVEQYFGPGTRLTVT.

CDR3 sequence (DNA): TGTGCCATCGGGTTTGCAACTAATGAAAAACTGTTTTTT. This gives the protein CAIGFATNEKLFF. The chain couples TRBV6-1 to TRBJ1-4; D uncertain. Trimming took 10 bases from V and 0 from J, leaving 9 bases between them. The CDR3 has 13 amino acids. Germline V CDR1 and CDR2: MNHNS, SASEGT.

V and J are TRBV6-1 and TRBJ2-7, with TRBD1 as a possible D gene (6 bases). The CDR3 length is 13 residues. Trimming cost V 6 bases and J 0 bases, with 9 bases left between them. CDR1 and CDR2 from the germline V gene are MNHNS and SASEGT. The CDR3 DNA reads TGTGCCAGCAGCAGGACAGTCTCCTACGAGCAGTACTTC. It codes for CASSRTVSYEQYF.

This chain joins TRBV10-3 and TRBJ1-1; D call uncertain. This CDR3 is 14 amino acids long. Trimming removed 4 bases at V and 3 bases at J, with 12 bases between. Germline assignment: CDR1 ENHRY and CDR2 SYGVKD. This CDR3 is CAISGKGGHTEAFF. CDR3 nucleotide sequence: TGTGCCATCAGTGGCAAGGGCGGGCACACTGAAGCTTTCTTT.

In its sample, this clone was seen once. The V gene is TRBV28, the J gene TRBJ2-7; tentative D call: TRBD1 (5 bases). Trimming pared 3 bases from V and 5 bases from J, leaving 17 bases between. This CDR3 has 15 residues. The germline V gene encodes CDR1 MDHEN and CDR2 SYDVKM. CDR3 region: CASSFLGQGRHEQYF. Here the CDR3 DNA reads TGTGCCAGCAGTTTTCTGGGGCAGGGTCGCCACGAGCAGTACTTC.

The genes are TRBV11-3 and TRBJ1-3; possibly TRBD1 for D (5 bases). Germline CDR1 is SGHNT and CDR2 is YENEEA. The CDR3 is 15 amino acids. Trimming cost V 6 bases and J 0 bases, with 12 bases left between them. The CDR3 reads CASSSGGNSGNTIYF. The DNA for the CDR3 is TGTGCCAGCAGTTCTGGGGGGAACTCTGGAAACACCATATATTTT.

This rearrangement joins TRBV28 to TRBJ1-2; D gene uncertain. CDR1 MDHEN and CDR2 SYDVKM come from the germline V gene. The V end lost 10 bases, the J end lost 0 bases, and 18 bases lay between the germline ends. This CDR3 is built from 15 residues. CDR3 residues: CATPQDTATNYGYTF. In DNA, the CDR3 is TGTGCCACCCCACAAGACACAGCTACTAACTATGGCTACACCTTC.

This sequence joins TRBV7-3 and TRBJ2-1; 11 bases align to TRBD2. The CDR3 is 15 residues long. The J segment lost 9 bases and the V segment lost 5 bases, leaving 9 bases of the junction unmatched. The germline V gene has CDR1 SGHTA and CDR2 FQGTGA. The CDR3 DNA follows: TGTGCCAGCAGCACTACTAGCGGGAGTAATAGTGAGCAGTTCTTC. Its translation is CASSTTSGSNSEQFF.

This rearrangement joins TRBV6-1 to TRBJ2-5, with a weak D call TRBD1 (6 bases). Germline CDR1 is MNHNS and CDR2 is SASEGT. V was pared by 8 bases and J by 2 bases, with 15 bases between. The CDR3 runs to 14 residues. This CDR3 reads CASGSGTQQETQYF. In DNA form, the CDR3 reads TGTGCCAGCGGTTCTGGGACACAACAAGAGACCCAGTACTTC.

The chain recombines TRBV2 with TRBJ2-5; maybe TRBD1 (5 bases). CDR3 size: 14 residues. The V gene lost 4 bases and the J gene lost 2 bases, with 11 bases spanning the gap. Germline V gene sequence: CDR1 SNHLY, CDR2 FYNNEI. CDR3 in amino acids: CASSVRQLQETQYF. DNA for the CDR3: TGTGCCAGCAGTGTAAGACAGCTTCAAGAGACCCAGTACTTC.

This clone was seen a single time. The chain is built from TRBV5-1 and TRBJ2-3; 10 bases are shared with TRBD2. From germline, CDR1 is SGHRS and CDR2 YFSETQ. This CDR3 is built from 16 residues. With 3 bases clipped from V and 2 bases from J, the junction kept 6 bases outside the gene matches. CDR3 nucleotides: TGCGCCAGCAGCTGGAGGACTAGCGGATCCACAGATACGCAGTATTTT. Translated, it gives CASSWRTSGSTDTQYF.

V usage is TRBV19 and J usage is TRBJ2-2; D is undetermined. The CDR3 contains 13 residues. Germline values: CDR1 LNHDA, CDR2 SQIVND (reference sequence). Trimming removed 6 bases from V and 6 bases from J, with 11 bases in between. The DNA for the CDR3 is TGTGCCAGTAGACTATATCAGTCCGGGGAGCTGTTTTTT. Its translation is CASRLYQSGELFF. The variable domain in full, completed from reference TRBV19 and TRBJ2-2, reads DGGITQSPKYLFRKEGQNVTLSCEQNLNHDAMYWYRQDPGQGLRLIYYSQIVNDFQKGDIAEGYSVSREKKESFPLTVTSAQKNPTAFYLCASRLYQSGELFFGEGSRLTVL.